Only a few counts were recorded for the clone carrying this T cell receptor (beta chain). All sequencing subjects had displayed CD8+CD57+ cell expansion on flow cytometry. These data come from a study of CD8+CD57+ T cells in acquired aplastic anemia. V was pared by 4 bases and J by 7 bases, with 9 bases between. Germline CDR1 reads SGDLS; CDR2 reads YYNGEE. The CDR3 runs 12 residues. Using genomic DNA as the template, TCR beta VDJ and CDR3 profiling was carried out. From the reads, TCRdb called clonotypes with MiXCR, one entry per CDR3 protein. This sample yields around 210,000 distinct CDR3 sequences, of which 65% are seen a single time; around three fifths belongs to the top ten.

Sample: sorted CD4+, CD8+, or CD8+CD57+ T cells (not recorded which) from PBMCs. The J gene is TRBJ1-5, the V gene TRBV9, with D possibly matching TRBD1 (5 bases). The origin of this receptor is a human donor with aplastic anemia. The CDR3 protein is CASSPGGQPQHF. CDR3 in DNA: TGTGCCAGCAGCCCGGGGGGACAGCCCCAGCATTTT.